The clone carrying this TCR beta chain was recorded a few times. The ends were cut back, 2 bases at V and 4 bases at J, with 12 bases in the middle. This CDR3 region has 15 residues. The study made its TCR cDNA through 5'RACE template switching. That step introduced a universal primer site along with UMIs. TCRdb independently ran MiXCR on the 5' RACE reads; one entry per CDR3 protein. In the table there are around 300,000 distinct CDR3 sequences, 3.5% to 4.5% of which are singletons. These data belong to a study of T cells after yellow fever vaccination. The material was PBMCs, obtained 15 days after the yellow fever booster vaccination. This receptor was taken from a young man who received the YFV17D yellow fever vaccine. The rearrangement joins TRBV12-3 or TRBV12-4 to TRBJ1-3; D not certain. CDR3 DNA: TGTGCCAGCAGTTTACGTGGGATGTCGGGAAACACCATATATTTT. Protein sequence: CASSLRGMSGNTIYF.